What follows are 15 T cell receptor beta chains derived from one specimen sequenced in a study of early T cells in non-severe SARS-CoV-2 infection. One entry per CDR3 protein results from TCRdb running MiXCR on the 5' RACE reads. The table has approximately 66,000 distinct CDR3 sequences, about 12% seen once. The sample comprised whole blood. The receptors were sampled from an adult who was a healthcare worker with PCR-confirmed SARS-CoV-2 infection or an uninfected control (not recorded which).

This sequence joins TRBV10-3 and TRBJ1-1; D remains ambiguous. The CDR3 has 14 amino acids. The germline CDR1 and CDR2 sequences are ENHRY and SYGVKD. V was pared by 1 base and J by 1 base, with 7 bases between. CDR3 in amino acids: CAISEFRANTEAFF. CDR3 in DNA: TGTGCCATCAGTGAGTTTCGGGCGAACACTGAAGCTTTCTTT.

This clonotype came up many times. V is TRBV14 and J is TRBJ2-5, with TRBD2 as a possible D gene (5 bases). The germline V gene has CDR1 SGHDN and CDR2 FVKESK. The CDR3 loop spans 13 amino acids. Trimming removed 5 bases at V and 10 bases at J, with 17 bases between. CDR3 sequence reads: CASSVFGPEDQYF. CDR3 bases: TGTGCCAGCAGCGTTTTCGGCCCGGAGGACCAGTACTTC.

The chain joins TRBV11-2 to TRBJ2-3, with 7 nucleotides matching TRBD2. The CDR3 covers 16 residues. Germline values: CDR1 SGHAT, CDR2 FQNNGV. The V segment lost 2 bases and the J segment 3 bases; nucleotides outside the gene matches: 8. The CDR3 sequence: CASSLIYGRRTDTQYF. CDR3 nucleotides: TGTGCCAGCAGCTTAATCTACGGGAGGAGGACAGATACGCAGTATTTT.

This clonotype has more than one count but fewer than ten. The J gene is TRBJ1-5, the V gene TRBV5-5; D is ambiguous. V was trimmed by 4 bases and J by 0 bases, leaving 14 bases between them. There are 16 residues in the CDR3. Looked up from germline, CDR1 is SGHKS and CDR2 is YYEKEE (reference sequence). The CDR3 spells CASSPGRSFSNQPQHF. Written as DNA, the CDR3 is TGTGCCAGCAGCCCCGGACGTTCATTTAGCAATCAGCCCCAGCATTTT. The entire variable domain, with the rest obtained from reference TRBV5-5 and TRBJ1-5, is as follows: DAGVTQSPTHLIKTRGQQVTLRCSPISGHKSVSWYQQVLGQGPQFIFQYYEKEERGRGNFPDRFSARQFPNYSSELNVNALLLGDSALYLCASSPGRSFSNQPQHFGDGTRLSIL.

The rearrangement uses TRBV7-2 and TRBJ1-4; possibly TRBD1 for D (5 bases). The CDR3 length is 15 residues. CDR1 is SGHTA and CDR2 is FQGNSA in the germline V gene. Trimming took 0 bases from V and 7 from J, leaving 12 bases between them. The CDR3, as DNA: TGTGCCAGCAGCTTAGCAAAGGGGCGCTTTGAAAAACTGTTTTTT. Amino acid sequence: CASSLAKGRFEKLFF.

In this sample, this clonotype turned up a few times. The chain joins TRBV5-6 to TRBJ2-5; the match to TRBD1 covers 10 bases. The trim removed 0 bases at V and 4 bases at J, leaving 6 bases unmatched. Germline loops: CDR1 SGHDT, CDR2 YYEEEE. This CDR3 comprises 16 residues. The DNA for the CDR3 is TGTGCCAGCAGCTTGGTGGGTGGACAGGGGGGAGAGACCCAGTACTTC. The encoded protein is CASSLVGGQGGETQYF.

The genes are TRBV29-1 and TRBJ2-3, with TRBD1 as a possible D gene (5 bases). The ends were cut back, 3 bases at V and 1 base at J, with 5 bases in the middle. This CDR3 is built from 12 residues. CDR1 and CDR2 (germline): SQVTM, ANQGSEA. The CDR3 sequence: CSVDRGTDTQYF. The DNA for the CDR3 is TGCAGCGTTGACAGGGGCACAGATACGCAGTATTTT.

There are many counts of this clonotype. This sequence joins TRBV28 and TRBJ1-2, with TRBD1 identical over 10 bases. The V gene's germline CDR1 is MDHEN and CDR2 SYDVKM. The CDR3 runs to 13 residues. With 7 bases clipped from V and 7 bases from J, the junction kept 6 bases outside the gene matches. CDR3 sequence reads: CASTTTGGGGYTF. CDR3 bases: TGTGCCAGCACCACGACAGGGGGCGGTGGCTACACCTTC.

This clonotype was picked up a small number of times. This chain joins TRBV12-3 or TRBV12-4 and TRBJ1-2; 10 nucleotides line up with TRBD1. The J segment lost 5 bases and the V segment lost 4 bases, leaving 7 bases of the junction unmatched. The CDR3 has 15 residues. CDR3 sequence (DNA): TGTGCCAGCAGTTCCTCCGGGACAGGGGATTATGGCTACACCTTC. This translates into CASSSSGTGDYGYTF.

This clonotype occurred many times. The chain recombines TRBV5-1 with TRBJ2-3; 9 bases agree with TRBD1. The CDR3 runs 13 residues. V lost 4 bases and J lost 4; bases outside the gene matches: 1. CDR1 is SGHRS, CDR2 YFSETQ, per germline. The DNA of the CDR3 is TGCGCCAGCAGCACAGGGGGCGCAGATACGCAGTATTTT. It codes for CASSTGGADTQYF.

This clonotype has just a few counts. The rearrangement uses TRBV10-3 and TRBJ2-7; 13 nucleotides align to TRBD2. In germline, CDR1 is ENHRY, CDR2 SYGVKD. The CDR3 sequence is 16 residues long. With 0 bases clipped from V and 5 bases from J, the junction kept 4 bases outside the gene matches. DNA for the CDR3: TGTGCCATCAGTGAGTCCACTAGCGGGGGGGTACACGAGCAGTACTTC. Encoded protein: CAISESTSGGVHEQYF.

Many counts were recorded for this clonotype. The chain is built from TRBV5-5 and TRBJ2-3, with D possibly called TRBD1 or TRBD2 (5 bases each). The CDR3 contains 14 residues. With 4 bases removed from V and 4 bases from J, the gap between germline ends came to 13 bases. CDR1 and CDR2 from the germline V gene are SGHKS and YYEKEE (reference sequence). This chain's CDR3 is CASSRFRDPDTQYF. In nucleotides, the CDR3 is TGTGCCAGCAGCCGCTTCCGGGACCCAGATACGCAGTATTTT.

The V call is TRBV4-1, the J call TRBJ2-3; no definite D call. Germline-derived CDR1 and CDR2 are MGHRA and YSYEKL. The CDR3 sequence is 13 residues long. V lost 0 bases and J 8 bases, leaving 9 bases between the germline ends. The CDR3, as DNA: TGCGCCAGCAGCCAAGAATCGTACGGTACGCAGTATTTT. This codes for CASSQESYGTQYF.

This clonotype was detected a few times. The chain combines TRBV28 with TRBJ1-2; TRBD1 aligns across 9 bases. CDR1 and CDR2 from the germline V gene are MDHEN and SYDVKM. J was trimmed by 10 bases and V by 4 bases; bases with no gene match: 13. The CDR3 is 15 residues long. The CDR3 protein is CASSSPPGQGYDYTF. The CDR3 nucleotides read TGTGCCAGCAGTTCCCCTCCGGGACAGGGATACGACTACACCTTC.

This clonotype was seen a handful of times. This sequence joins TRBV14 and TRBJ1-1, with D tentatively TRBD1 (5 bases). Trimming cost V 3 bases and J 5 bases, with 10 bases left between them. CDR3 length equals 13 residues. Germline V gives CDR1 SGHDN, CDR2 FVKESK. Here the CDR3 reads CASSHRQGTEAFF. The CDR3 region has the DNA TGTGCCAGCAGCCACCGTCAGGGAACTGAAGCTTTCTTT. Full variable domain (remainder filled in from reference TRBV14 and TRBJ1-1): EAGVTQFPSHSVIEKGQTVTLRCDPISGHDNLYWYRRVMGKEIKFLLHFVKESKQDESGMPNNRFLAERTGGTYSTLKVQPAELEDSGVYFCASSHRQGTEAFFGQGTRLTVV.